This is a list of T cell receptor beta chains from one sample in a study of cytomegalovirus exposure and HLA in healthy donors. TCRdb's table, derived via immunoSEQ multiplex PCR, lists solely in-frame clones and lacks some. This table holds tens of thousands of clones, less than 85% found once. Sequences were obtained from PBMCs. The receptors were sampled from a woman between 18 and 30 years old in good health and CMV-seropositive. Both conserved end residues are part of each CDR3. A D gene is named only where the DNA matches it firmly. Some rows have no size entry. The others give once, few or many, or a class for an expanded clone.

v_gene	d_gene	len	j_gene	abundance	CDR3aa	CDR3nt
TRBV11-2	TRBD1	17	TRBJ1-6	-	CASSQLGRGQGNSPLHF	TGTGCCAGCAGCCAATTGGGCCGGGGACAGGGTAATTCACCCCTCCACTTT
TRBV19	TRBD2	18	TRBJ2-1	-	CASSGTRGGGSSHNEQFF	TGTGCCAGTAGCGGGACCCGGGGCGGGGGGAGCTCCCACAATGAGCAGTTCTTC
TRBV4-3	TRBD2	16	TRBJ2-3	few	CASSSQTGGGTDTQYF	TGCGCCAGCAGCTCACAGACTGGGGGGGGCACAGATACGCAGTATTTT
TRBV5-5	TRBD1	17	TRBJ2-7	-	CASSLARGTGVSYEQYF	TGTGCCAGCAGCTTGGCCAGGGGGACAGGAGTCTCCTACGAGCAGTACTTC
TRBV11-2	TRBD2	16	TRBJ2-5	-	CASSLAQRGRQETQYF	TGTGCCAGCAGCTTAGCCCAGCGGGGGCGGCAAGAGACCCAGTACTTC
TRBV2	-	14	TRBJ2-7	-	CASKSTGDLDEQYF	TGTGCCAGCAAGTCGACAGGAGACCTGGACGAGCAGTACTTC
TRBV7-9	-	14	TRBJ2-7	-	CASSLTELSYEQYF	TGTGCCAGCAGCCTTACCGAGTTGTCCTACGAGCAGTACTTC
TRBV27	TRBD2	15	TRBJ2-2	-	CASSRGLAVAGELFF	TGTGCCAGCAGTAGGGGACTAGCGGTGGCCGGGGAGCTGTTTTTT
TRBV5-6	-	14	TRBJ1-6	-	CASSLEGAVSPLHF	TGTGCCAGCAGCTTGGAAGGGGCGGTTTCACCCCTCCACTTT
TRBV7-2	TRBD1	19	TRBJ2-1	-	CASSRFFSRQGASYNEQFF	TGTGCCAGCAGCCGCTTCTTCTCCCGACAGGGAGCATCCTACAATGAGCAGTTCTTC
TRBV5-1	TRBD1	16	TRBJ1-4	-	CASSFGRDRENEKLFF	TGCGCCAGCAGCTTCGGAAGGGACAGAGAGAATGAAAAACTGTTTTTT
TRBV9	TRBD2	16	TRBJ2-5	-	CASSRLAGGLQETQYF	TGTGCCAGCAGCAGGCTAGCGGGGGGGCTACAAGAGACCCAGTACTTC
TRBV7-2	TRBD2	17	TRBJ2-7	-	CASSLVGGLAGTYEQYF	TGTGCCAGCAGCTTAGTGGGGGGACTAGCGGGGACCTACGAGCAGTACTTC
TRBV19	TRBD1	18	TRBJ2-6	-	CASSIFGTGVRGANVLTF	TGTGCCAGTAGTATATTCGGGACAGGGGTGAGGGGGGCCAACGTCCTGACTTTC
TRBV5-8	TRBD2	15	TRBJ2-5	-	CASSNRGGLGETQYF	TGTGCCAGCAGCAATCGGGGGGGCCTTGGAGAGACCCAGTACTTC
TRBV19	-	15	TRBJ2-1	-	CASSISRKKYNEQFF	TGTGCCAGTAGTATCTCTAGGAAGAAGTACAATGAGCAGTTCTTC
TRBV5-4	-	18	TRBJ1-5	-	CASSFWSGGSNSNQPQHF	TGTGCCAGCAGCTTTTGGTCGGGGGGTAGTAATAGCAATCAGCCCCAGCATTTT
TRBV19	-	14	TRBJ1-4	-	CASNSRRINEKLFF	TGTGCCAGTAACTCGAGAAGAATTAATGAAAAACTGTTTTTT
TRBV4-2	TRBD2	16	TRBJ2-1	-	CASSQEPSGAYNEQFF	TGTGCCAGCAGCCAAGAGCCTAGCGGGGCCTACAATGAGCAGTTCTTC
TRBV7-2	-	13	TRBJ1-2	-	CASSGWGGDGYTF	TGTGCCAGCAGCGGTTGGGGGGGCGACGGCTACACCTTC
TRBV4-1	-	15	TRBJ1-2	few	CASSLLFRGEDGYTF	TGCGCCAGCAGCCTGCTCTTCAGGGGCGAGGATGGCTACACCTTC
TRBV5-1	-	12	TRBJ2-5	-	CASSFSQETQYF	TGCGCCAGCAGCTTCAGCCAAGAGACCCAGTACTTC
TRBV2	TRBD1	15	TRBJ2-3	-	CASSRQGSSTDTQYF	TGTGCCAGCAGTAGACAGGGGTCTAGCACAGATACGCAGTATTTT
TRBV7-6	TRBD2	20	TRBJ2-4	once	CASSLPPGLRGPLAKNIQYF	TGTGCCAGCAGCCTCCCACCGGGACTACGAGGCCCACTAGCCAAAAACATTCAGTACTTC